This T cell receptor beta chain was recorded in a study of CD8 T cells in Susac syndrome. Germline V gene sequence: CDR1 SGDLS, CDR2 YYNGEE. Trimming took off 1 base at V and 1 base at J, with 10 bases between the two ends. The CDR3 spans 15 residues. Only one count was recorded for this clonotype. Sequencing of TCR beta drew on CD8+ and CD4+ T cells from blood. The study used treatment-naive patients who had stable or active relapsing-remitting disease as multiple sclerosis controls. RNA totalling about 0.45 to 1 ug underwent reverse transcription with random hexamers. Amplification of TCR beta CDR3 across 54 Vbeta and 13 Jbeta was performed with immunoSEQ multiplex PCR. TCRdb called the immunoSEQ multiplex PCR reads again in MiXCR, with one record for every CDR3 protein. Among 150,000 to 180,000 distinct CDR3 sequences listed, about 95% were seen once.

The chain employs TRBV9 and TRBJ2-3, with D perhaps TRBD1 (6 bases). This TCR came from a human donor with multiple sclerosis. Sequencing was performed on CD8+ T cells from PBMCs. This chain's CDR3 is CASSVQGSGTDTQYF. The CDR3 DNA reads as TGTGCCAGCAGCGTACAGGGGAGCGGCACAGATACGCAGTATTTT. The full variable domain, with the rest looked up from reference TRBV9 and TRBJ2-3, is DSGVTQTPKHLITATGQRVTLRCSPRSGDLSVYWYQQSLDQGLQFLIQYYNGEERAKGNILERFSAQQFPDLHSELNLSSLELGDSALYFCASSVQGSGTDTQYFGPGTRLTVL.